This T cell receptor (beta chain) derives from a study of response to subunit inactivated influenza vaccine. Study-level points and caveats: There was a suggestion from the authors that each seasonal influenza vaccination recruits few new T cells.

The sample holds a few counts of this clonotype. As yet, its antigen is unknown. TCRdb fed the RT-PCR reads into MiXCR, producing one record per CDR3 protein. The sample gives 450,000 to 700,000 distinct CDR3 sequences, 11% to 15% of which show up once; around 10% is in the top ten. Germline V gene lookup returns CDR1 MRHNA and CDR2 SNTAGT. The CDR3 loop spans 14 amino acids. Germline trimming cut 6 bases from V and 4 bases from J; bases unmatched to any gene: 7. The sequencing here drew on PBMCs from blood, taken 12 days after vaccination. The receptor comes from a man aged 50 or older who received an inactivated influenza vaccine. This sequence joins TRBV6-4 and TRBJ2-7, with TRBD1 identical over 9 bases. The CDR3 DNA sequence: TGTGCCAGCAGCCGGGACAGGGCCTTTTACGAGCAGTACTTC. Translation gives CASSRDRAFYEQYF.